Sequencing of this T cell receptor (beta chain) was carried out in a study of T-cell reconstitution after alpha-beta-depleted transplantation in children. CDR1 SGHTA and CDR2 FQGNSA come from the germline V gene. V shed 2 bases, J shed 5 bases, and the junction held 3 bases outside the gene matches. This CDR3 is 14 amino acids long. A library of TCRbeta sequences, prepared with unique molecular identifiers, was generated. TCRdb independently ran MiXCR on the PCR reads; one entry per CDR3 protein. Here the sample spans 200,000 to 250,000 distinct CDR3 sequences, about 9.5% being singletons. The chain links TRBV7-2 to TRBJ2-4, with 7 positions matching TRBD1. The starting material was PBMCs from the stem cell graft donor, obtained from the stem cell graft. The TCR was taken from a human donor who donated a stem cell graft to a child with acute lymphoblastic leukemia. This chain's CDR3 is CASSLSGQQNIQYF. The CDR3, as DNA: TGTGCCAGCAGCTTATCGGGACAGCAAAACATTCAGTACTTC.